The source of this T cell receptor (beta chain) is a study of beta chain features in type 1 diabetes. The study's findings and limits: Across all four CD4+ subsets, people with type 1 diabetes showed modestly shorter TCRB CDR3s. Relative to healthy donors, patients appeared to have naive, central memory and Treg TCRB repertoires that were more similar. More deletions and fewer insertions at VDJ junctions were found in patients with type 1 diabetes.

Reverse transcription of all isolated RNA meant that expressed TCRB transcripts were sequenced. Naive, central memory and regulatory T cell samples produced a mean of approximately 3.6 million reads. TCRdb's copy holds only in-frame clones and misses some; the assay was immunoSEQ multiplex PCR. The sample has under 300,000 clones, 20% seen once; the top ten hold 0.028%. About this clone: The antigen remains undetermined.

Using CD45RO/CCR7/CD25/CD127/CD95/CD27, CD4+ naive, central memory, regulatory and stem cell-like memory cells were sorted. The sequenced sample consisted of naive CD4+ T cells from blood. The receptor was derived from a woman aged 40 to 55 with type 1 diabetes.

The chain's CDR3 is CASSQEGPGSHTGELFF. The CDR3 nucleotides read TGCGCCAGCAGCCAAGAGGGGCCCGGTTCGCACACCGGGGAGCTGTTTTTT. V is TRBV4-3 and J is TRBJ2-2; the D gene is possibly TRBD1 (5 bases). The CDR3 is 17 amino acids. The V end was cut by 0 bases, the J end by 3 bases, with 14 bases between. The germline V gene has CDR1 LGHNA and CDR2 YSLEER.